The TCR beta chain described here comes from a study of T cell responses to AZD1222 COVID-19 vaccine. With 2 bases removed from V and 3 bases from J, the gap between germline ends came to 8 bases. Germline loops: CDR1 MRHNA, CDR2 SNTAGT. The length of the CDR3 is 15 residues. Details on this clone: What it recognizes is unknown.

Clones were sequenced by immunoSEQ multiplex PCR, and TCRdb holds only the in-frame ones, with some missing. The table shows 100,000 to 120,000 clones, with roughly 90% occurring only once. Second-dose schedules of about 4 or about 12 weeks were combined. Study observations and caveats: Clonal diversity may have been underestimated, and the donors were mostly white British, with more females than males. Elevations in Spike-specific TCR breadth and depth followed administration of two AZD1222 doses. Just 5 or 6 AZD1222 recipients tested seropositive at baseline.

The sequence was obtained from an adult who received the AZD1222 COVID-19 vaccine. This chain connects TRBV6-4 to TRBJ2-6; D perhaps matches TRBD2 (6 bases). This material consisted of peripheral blood, taken 28 days after the second AZD1222 dose. CDR3 nucleotides: TGTGCCAGCAGTGACCGGGGGTTTGGGGCCAACGTCCTGACTTTC. This codes for CASSDRGFGANVLTF.